One and the same sample provided the 17 T cell receptor beta chains below, sequenced in a study of T-cell memory formation after mild COVID-19. TCRdb analysed the 5' RACE reads with MiXCR anew, one entry per CDR3 protein. The repertoire consists of 300,000 to 350,000 distinct CDR3 sequences, with roughly 13% occurring once and the leading ten covering about 20%. Sequencing was performed on PBMCs or a T cell subset sorted from them (not recorded which). Receptors were obtained from a man younger than 30 who had mild COVID-19 (a few samples of this study predate the infection). Cell type and time point are not known.

This clonotype was seen more than once but under ten times. V gene TRBV4-1 combines with J gene TRBJ2-1; 10 bases agree with TRBD1. Trimming at V came to 2 bases and at J to 7 bases, leaving 8 bases not matched to a gene. The V gene's germline CDR1 is MGHRA and CDR2 YSYEKL. CDR3 length equals 16 residues. CDR3 sequence (DNA): TGCGCCAGCAGCCAACCCTTCCGGGACAGGGGAAATGAGCAGTTCTTC. It is translated as CASSQPFRDRGNEQFF.

This clonotype was recorded many times. The chain employs TRBV15 and TRBJ2-5, with TRBD1 as a possible D gene (6 bases). CDR1 is LNHNV, CDR2 YYDKDF, per germline (reference sequence). The germline V and J ends were trimmed by 5 bases and 4 bases, with 17 bases remaining between them. CDR3 length equals 15 residues. This CDR3 is CATSVNRVAGETQYF. As DNA, the CDR3 is TGTGCCACCAGCGTGAACAGGGTGGCGGGAGAGACCCAGTACTTC.

The V call is TRBV4-3, the J call TRBJ1-1; D is perhaps TRBD1 (5 bases). Between the trimmed V and J ends, which lost 0 bases and 8 bases, there was a span of 13 bases. Germline CDR1 and CDR2: LGHNA and YSLEER. There are 14 residues in the CDR3. The CDR3 loop is CASSQDSGYLEAFF. CDR3 nucleotides: TGCGCCAGCAGCCAAGATTCAGGGTATCTAGAAGCTTTCTTT.

This clonotype was counted ten times or more. This chain uses TRBV20-1 with TRBJ2-5; TRBD2 agrees at 8 bases. Germline V gene sequence: CDR1 DFQATT, CDR2 SNEGSKA (reference sequence). This CDR3 is 13 amino acids long. Losses at the gene ends were 3 bases for V and 3 bases for J; bases not matched to a gene: 3. In nucleotides, the CDR3 is TGCAGTGCTAGCGGGGGGGTTGAAGAGACCCAGTACTTC. Residues: CSASGGVEETQYF.

This clonotype was detected a few times. V gene TRBV2 combines with J gene TRBJ2-5; 11 nucleotides line up with TRBD2. Germline CDR1 is SNHLY and CDR2 is FYNNEI. Unmatched junction bases numbered 2, after V lost 10 bases and J lost 1 base. The CDR3 spans 13 residues. Written as DNA, the CDR3 is TGTGCCATCGGGACTAGCGGCCAAGAGACCCAGTACTTC. Protein sequence: CAIGTSGQETQYF.

This clonotype has just a few counts. This chain links TRBV7-9 with TRBJ2-7; TRBD1 matches at 7 bases. This CDR3 region has 12 residues. Unmatched junction bases numbered 4, after V lost 5 bases and J lost 6 bases. Per germline, CDR1 SEHNR and CDR2 FQNEAQ (reference sequence). The CDR3 loop reads CASSHQGVEQYV. In DNA, the CDR3 is TGTGCCAGCAGCCACCAGGGGGTCGAGCAGTACGTC.

The rearrangement joins TRBV28 to TRBJ2-7, with 7 bases fitting TRBD1. This CDR3 spans 12 amino acids. Per germline, CDR1 MDHEN and CDR2 SYDVKM. The ends lost 10 bases at V and 5 bases at J; junction bases unmatched: 8. The CDR3 protein is CATTQGSHEQYV. CDR3 coding DNA: TGTGCCACTACACAGGGGTCCCACGAGCAGTACGTC.

In this sample, this clonotype turned up a few times. This chain's CDR3 is CASSWGGAGLETQYF. CDR3 bases: TGCGCCAGCAGCTGGGGAGGGGCGGGTCTAGAGACCCAGTACTTC. The chain links TRBV5-1 to TRBJ2-5; 7 bases align to TRBD2. Trimming cost V 3 bases and J 4 bases; bases outside gene matches: 9. Looked up from germline, CDR1 is SGHRS and CDR2 is YFSETQ. The CDR3 is 15 amino acids.

The rearrangement joins TRBV7-9 to TRBJ2-7; 7 bases agree with TRBD1. The CDR3 runs to 15 residues. CDR1 and CDR2 from the germline V gene are SEHNR and FQNEAQ (reference sequence). The J segment lost 1 base and the V segment lost 5 bases, leaving 8 bases of the junction unmatched. CDR3 region: CASSDRQGLSYEQYF. CDR3 coding DNA: TGTGCCAGCAGCGATAGACAGGGATTATCCTACGAGCAGTACTTC.

The chain carries TRBV11-1 and TRBJ2-5; D is unresolved. CDR1 and CDR2 (germline): SGHAT, FQDESV (reference sequence). There are 15 residues in the CDR3. V gave up 2 bases and J gave up 3 bases, with 13 bases separating them. CDR3 in amino acids: CASSLTPTVEETQYF. DNA of the CDR3: TGTGCCAGCAGCTTAACACCGACGGTGGAAGAGACCCAGTACTTC. Variable domain in full (rest from reference TRBV11-1 and TRBJ2-5): EAEVAQSPRYKITEKSQAVAFWCDPISGHATLYWYRQILGQGPELLVQFQDESVVDDSQLPKDRFSAERLKGVDSTLKIQPAELGDSAMYLCASSLTPTVEETQYFGPGTRLLVL.

In its sample, this clonotype was seen many times. The rearrangement uses TRBV10-3 and TRBJ2-7; D possibly corresponds to TRBD1 (5 bases). The CDR3 covers 13 residues. Between the trimmed V and J ends, which lost 2 bases and 2 bases, there was a span of 7 bases. CDR1 is ENHRY, CDR2 SYGVKD, per germline. CDR3 bases: TGTGCCATCAGTGAGGTCAGGGCCTACGAGCAGTACTTC. It encodes CAISEVRAYEQYF.

This clonotype was seen at least ten times. This chain uses TRBV7-6 with TRBJ1-6, with 7 positions matching TRBD1. Trimming took 1 base from V and 5 from J; bases not matched to a gene: 8. Germline assignment: CDR1 SGHVS and CDR2 FNYEAQ. The CDR3 loop spans 17 amino acids. In DNA form, the CDR3 reads TGTGCCAGCAGCTTAGTCCAGATGACAGGGAATAATTCACCCCTCCACTTT. Its translation is CASSLVQMTGNNSPLHF.

This clonotype was detected only a few times. The J gene is TRBJ2-3, the V gene TRBV7-2; tentatively, D is TRBD1 or TRBD2 (6 bases each). The V end was cut by 7 bases, the J end by 5 bases, with 25 bases between. CDR3 length: 17 residues. CDR1 and CDR2 from the germline V gene are SGHTA and FQGNSA. For the CDR3, the DNA is TGTGCCAGCAAACCCTGGAGGGGGGAGCGACGGGAAGATACGCAGTATTTT. As protein: CASKPWRGERREDTQYF.

As for this clonotype: Mismatch with germline at one junction end may stem from a read error. The chain employs TRBV5-1 and TRBJ1-1, with D uncertain. Germline CDR1 is SGHRS and CDR2 is YFSETQ. The CDR3 is made up of 14 amino acids. The CDR3 DNA follows: TGCGCCAGCAGCTTGACTGACTTGAAAACTGAAGCTTTCTTT. Amino acids: CASSLTDLKTEAFF. The full variable domain, its missing parts supplied by reference TRBV5-1 and TRBJ1-1, is KAGVTQTPRYLIKTRGQQVTLSCSPISGHRSVSWYQQTPGQGLQFLFEYFSETQRNKGNFPGRFSGRQFSNSRSEMNVSTLELGDSALYLCASSLTDLKTEAFFGQGTRLTVV.

V is TRBV29-1 and J is TRBJ1-1; D is undetermined. The V gene lost 4 bases and the J gene lost 0 bases, with 9 bases spanning the gap. Germline V CDR1 and CDR2: SQVTM, ANQGSEA. This CDR3 has 13 residues. CDR3 region: CSVVREMNTEAFF. In DNA form, the CDR3 reads TGCAGCGTTGTGAGGGAGATGAACACTGAAGCTTTCTTT.

V gene TRBV20-1 combines with J gene TRBJ2-7, with D unclear. This CDR3 has 11 residues. V was pared by 5 bases and J by 4 bases, with 9 bases between. Germline V gene data show CDR1 as DFQATT and CDR2 as SNEGSKA (reference sequence). The CDR3 loop is CSAVGFYEQYV. The CDR3 nucleotides read TGCAGTGCTGTGGGGTTTTACGAGCAGTACGTC.

The chain combines TRBV24-1 with TRBJ2-1; TRBD1 agrees at 9 bases. The V gene's germline CDR1 is KGHDR and CDR2 SFDVKD. This CDR3 contains 16 residues. J was trimmed by 3 bases and V by 5 bases; bases with no gene match: 7. The CDR3 sequence: CATSGPRQGVYNEQFF. The CDR3 DNA follows: TGTGCCACCAGTGGCCCTAGACAGGGGGTCTACAATGAGCAGTTCTTC.